The text below deals with one TCR beta chain. As handled by the study authors: It was from reference gene primer amplification that nucleated cell counts were estimated. Clones were read by immunoSEQ multiplex PCR, and TCRdb kept only the in-frame ones, dropping some. V, J and clone size derive from that table, while D and trimming were established from the DNA sequence. The top ten hold about a third of the sample, which has more than 15,000 clones, 70% to 90% seen once. The entry originates in a study of blood T cell repertoires in COVID-19. Study background: There were acute and convalescent COVID-19 samples, and they came from the United States, Italy and Spain. PBMCs, B-cell-depleted T cells, or T cells provided the cDNA or gDNA that made up the material.

The V end was cut by 3 bases, the J end by 0 bases, with 12 bases between. This CDR3 region has 17 residues. From germline, CDR1 is LGHDT and CDR2 YNNKEL (reference sequence). V and J are TRBV3-1 (or the pseudogene TRBV3-2) and TRBJ2-6; D not resolved. Sequenced material: peripheral blood. The clonotype originates from a human donor with active COVID-19. The donor label of this sample is uncertain. The CDR3 region has the DNA TGTGCCAGCAGCCACCCCAACGGTGTCTCTGGGGCCAACGTCCTGACTTTC. Its translation: CASSHPNGVSGANVLTF.